One and the same sample provided the 3 T cell receptor beta chains below, sequenced in a study of T cell responses to AZD1222 COVID-19 vaccine. TCRdb's copy holds only in-frame clones and misses some; the assay was immunoSEQ multiplex PCR. The sample lists around 140,000 clones; around 94% were seen once. Sequencing was performed on peripheral blood, taken after recovery from COVID-19. The receptors were gathered from an adult who had recovered from COVID-19.

The chain employs TRBV19 and TRBJ1-1, with unresolved D. The V gene lost 1 base and the J gene lost 1 base, with 7 bases spanning the gap. The CDR3 length is 14 residues. The germline gives CDR1 LNHDA, CDR2 SQIVND (reference sequence). The DNA for the CDR3 is TGTGCCAGTAGTATAGGCCCGAGGAACACTGAAGCTTTCTTT. It encodes CASSIGPRNTEAFF. The full variable domain, with the rest looked up from reference TRBV19 and TRBJ1-1, is DGGITQSPKYLFRKEGQNVTLSCEQNLNHDAMYWYRQDPGQGLRLIYYSQIVNDFQKGDIAEGYSVSREKKESFPLTVTSAQKNPTAFYLCASSIGPRNTEAFFGQGTRLTVV.

This sequence joins TRBV7-2 and TRBJ1-6; TRBD1 aligns across 7 bases. Trimming at V came to 1 base and at J to 9 bases, leaving 6 bases not matched to a gene. This CDR3 region has 15 residues. Germline V gene lookup returns CDR1 SGHTA and CDR2 FQGNSA. In DNA form, the CDR3 reads TGTGCCAGCAGCTTAGGCGGGACAGTGTTTTCACCCCTCCACTTT. As protein: CASSLGGTVFSPLHF.

The chain combines TRBV28 with TRBJ2-2, with D unresolved. The CDR3 consists of 14 residues. Germline V gene data show CDR1 as MDHEN and CDR2 as SYDVKM. V shed 5 bases and J shed 2 bases, with 9 bases lying between them. CDR3 in DNA: TGTGCCAGCAGTACCCGAACTAACACCGGGGAGCTGTTTTTT. Amino acid sequence: CASSTRTNTGELFF.